What follows describes a single T cell receptor beta chain. What it recognizes is unknown. This record comes from a study of cytomegalovirus exposure and HLA in healthy donors. Regarding the study as a whole: The authors listed approximately 150 TCR beta chains as cytomegalovirus-associated.

Trimming left V 1 base short and J 6 bases short, with 14 bases between. Germline CDR1 SEHNR, CDR2 FQNEAQ (reference sequence). The CDR3 runs to 15 residues. Researchers ran the PCR with 60 Vbeta and 13 Jbeta primers. This table comes from immunoSEQ multiplex PCR, and its TCRdb copy is limited to in-frame clones, with some not included. The data hold approximately 150,000 clones, with about 76% observed a single time. The sample was PBMCs. This rearrangement joins TRBV7-9 to TRBJ2-3; perhaps TRBD2 as D (6 bases). This sequence was found in a male donor in good health and CMV-seropositive. The CDR3 DNA is TGTGCCAGCAGCTTAGGTCTGGCGGGGAAGGATACGCAGTATTTT. It specifies CASSLGLAGKDTQYF.